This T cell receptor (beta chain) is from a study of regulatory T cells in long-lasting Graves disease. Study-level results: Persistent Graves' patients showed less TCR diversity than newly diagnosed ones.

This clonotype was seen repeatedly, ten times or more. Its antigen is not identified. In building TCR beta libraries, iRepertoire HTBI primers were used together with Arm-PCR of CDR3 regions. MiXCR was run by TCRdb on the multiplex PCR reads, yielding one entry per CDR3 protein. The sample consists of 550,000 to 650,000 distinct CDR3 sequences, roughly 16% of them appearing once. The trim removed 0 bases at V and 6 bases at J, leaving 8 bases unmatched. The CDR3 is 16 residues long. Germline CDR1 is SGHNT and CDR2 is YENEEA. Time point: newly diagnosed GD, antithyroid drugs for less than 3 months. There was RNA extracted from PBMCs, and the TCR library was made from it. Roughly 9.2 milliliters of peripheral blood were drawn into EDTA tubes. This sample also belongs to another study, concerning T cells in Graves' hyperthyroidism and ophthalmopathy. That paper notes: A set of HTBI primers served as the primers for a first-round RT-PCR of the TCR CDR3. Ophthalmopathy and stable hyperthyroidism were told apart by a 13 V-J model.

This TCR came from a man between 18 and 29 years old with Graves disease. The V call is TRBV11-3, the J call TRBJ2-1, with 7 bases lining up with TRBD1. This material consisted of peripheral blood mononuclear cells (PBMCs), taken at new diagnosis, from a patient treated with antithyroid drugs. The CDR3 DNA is TGTGCCAGCAGCTTAGATGGGACAGTAGTAAGCAATGAGCAGTTCTTC. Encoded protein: CASSLDGTVVSNEQFF.